A selection of T cell receptor beta chains follows, all from one sample in a study of blood T cells in healthy people across ages. TCRdb re-analysed the 5' RACE reads in MiXCR, keeping a single row per CDR3 protein. This table has 850,000 to 1,000,000 distinct CDR3 sequences, about 51% appearing once. What was sequenced was blood. Receptors originate from a woman aged 60-70 years in good health. Both conserved end residues are part of each CDR3. D genes are given only for firm matches. Some rows mark clone size as missing; the rest say once, few, many or name a class of expanded clone.

>TRBJ2-7|TRBV20-1|once|TRBD2
TGCAGTGGCAGAGTAGCGGGATCCGTCTACGAGCAGTACTTC
CSGRVAGSVYEQYF
>TRBJ2-3|TRBV7-3|-|TRBD2
TGTGCCAGCAGCTTAGGGTTGCGAGCGGGAGGAGGCCCAGATACGCAGTATTTT
CASSLGLRAGGGPDTQYF
>TRBJ2-5|TRBV20-1|-|TRBD1
TGCAGTGCTTTGGGACAGCTACCCGATTCTACGCCCTATGAGCAGTACTTC
CSALGQLPDSTPYEQYF
>TRBJ2-7|TRBV28|-|-
TGTGCCAGCATTGATAGCGGTAGCTCCTACGAGCAGTACTTC
CASIDSGSSYEQYF
>TRBJ2-3|TRBV27|-|-
TGTGCCAGCAATGGGGAGTTTACAGATACGCAGTATTTT
CASNGEFTDTQYF
>TRBJ2-7|TRBV20-1|-|-
TGCAGTGCTAGACCACCAGAATTATACGAGCAGTACTTC
CSARPPELYEQYF
>TRBJ2-1|TRBV12-3/TRBV12-4|-|-
TGTGCCAGCAGTCTCAACCCCGCCCCCCGTGAGCAGTTCTTC
CASSLNPAPREQFF
>TRBJ1-6|TRBV28|once|-
TGTGCCAGCAGCCACCTTGGGGGCGATTTGTCACCCCTCCACTTT
CASSHLGGDLSPLHF
>TRBJ2-7|TRBV5-1|-|-
TGCGCCAGCAGCTCGAAAGGAGACTACGAGCAGTACTTC
CASSSKGDYEQYF
>TRBJ2-3|TRBV29-1|-|TRBD2
TGCGGCGCCGTACTAGCGGGCTACACAGATACGCAGTATTTT
CGAVLAGYTDTQYF
>TRBJ2-3|TRBV28|-|-
TGTGCCAGCAGTTCGGATATCCCAGATACGCAGTATTTT
CASSSDIPDTQYF
>TRBJ2-1|TRBV20-1|-|TRBD2
TGCAGTGCTAGCTTAGGGACTAGCCGCGATGAGCAGTTCTTC
CSASLGTSRDEQFF
>TRBJ2-7|TRBV28|-|TRBD1
TGTGCCAGCAGTTTCGGGCAGGGGGCTCAATACGAGCAGTACTTC
CASSFGQGAQYEQYF
>TRBJ2-1|TRBV2|-|-
TGTGCCAGCAGTGAAGGGACTATAGCTGAGCAGTTCTTC
CASSEGTIAEQFF
>TRBJ2-5|TRBV4-1|-|TRBD1
TGCGCCAGCAGCCAACTCAGCGCAGGGGGCGGAATGGAGACCCAGTACTTC
CASSQLSAGGGMETQYF
>TRBJ2-1|TRBV6-6|-|TRBD2
TGTGCCAGCATGGCTAGCGGGAGGGACCCGGTTGGCAATGAGCAGTTCTTC
CASMASGRDPVGNEQFF
>TRBJ2-7|TRBV5-1|few|-
TGCGCCAGCAGCCTTACATCGGGACGTACCAGCTCCTACGAGCAGTACTTC
CASSLTSGRTSSYEQYF
>TRBJ2-7|TRBV6-5|-|-
TGTGCCAGCAGGCCGCCGGGCGGCTTCTCCTACGAACAGTACTTC
CASRPPGGFSYEQYF
>TRBJ2-3|TRBV29-1|many|TRBD2
TGCAGCGTTTGCGGGACTAGCGTCAGTACAGATACGCAGTATTTT
CSVCGTSVSTDTQYF
>TRBJ2-7|TRBV27|once|-
TGTGCCAGCAGTCTAAAAACAATCGGAACTTACTACGAGCAGTACTTC
CASSLKTIGTYYEQYF
>TRBJ2-5|TRBV11-2|few|-
TGTGCCAGCAGTCGTCTACGGGAGACCCAGTACTTC
CASSRLRETQYF
>TRBJ2-5|TRBV10-3|few|-
TGTGCCATCAGTGAGTCGAGCAGGGGAGAGACCCAGTACTTC
CAISESSRGETQYF
>TRBJ2-1|TRBV4-3|-|-
TGCGCCAGCAGCCCGACGGTTGCGGAGTACTCCTACAATGAGCAGTTCTTC
CASSPTVAEYSYNEQFF
>TRBJ2-3|TRBV20-1|few|TRBD2
TGCAGTGCTAGAGATATGGGACTAGCGGGAAGCACAGATACGCAGTATTTT
CSARDMGLAGSTDTQYF
>TRBJ2-7|TRBV6-6|-|-
TGTGCCAGCAGTTACGGCGAGGGACGCGGCGAGCAGTACTTC
CASSYGEGRGEQYF
>TRBJ2-7|TRBV20-1|-|TRBD2
TGCAGTGCTATGAGACTAGCGGGAGGGCGGGACTACGAGCAGTACTTC
CSAMRLAGGRDYEQYF